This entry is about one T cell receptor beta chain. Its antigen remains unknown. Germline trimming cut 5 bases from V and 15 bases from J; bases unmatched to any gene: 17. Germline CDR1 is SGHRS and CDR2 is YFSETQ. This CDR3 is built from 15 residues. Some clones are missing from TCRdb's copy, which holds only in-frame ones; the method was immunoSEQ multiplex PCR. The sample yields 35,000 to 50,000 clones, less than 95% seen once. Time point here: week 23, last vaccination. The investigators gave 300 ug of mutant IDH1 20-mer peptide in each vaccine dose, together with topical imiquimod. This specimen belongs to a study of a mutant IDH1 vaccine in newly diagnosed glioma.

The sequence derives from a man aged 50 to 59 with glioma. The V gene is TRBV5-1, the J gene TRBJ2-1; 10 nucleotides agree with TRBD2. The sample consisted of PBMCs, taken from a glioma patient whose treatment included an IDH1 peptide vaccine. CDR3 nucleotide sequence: TGCGCCAGCAGTCCAAGGGGGGCTAGCGGGGGCCCTCGGTTCTTC. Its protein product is CASSPRGASGGPRFF.